This T cell receptor (beta chain) was captured in a study of post-analysis software for immune sequencing data (dated by TCRdb to between 2014 and 2017). Regarding the research as a whole: Recorded disease courses included relapsing-remitting, secondary progressive and progressive-relapsing multiple sclerosis, with some patients lacking subtype annotation. The patient repertoires were compared against 10 to 12 previously published healthy control repertoires obtained from donors aged 6 to 25 years. A subset of samples was prepared in parallel using single-end sample barcoding, then pooled and co-amplified after Illumina adapter ligation.

About this clonotype itself: This receptor's antigen is unknown. Per-base qualities were not stored, and no clone one base away is much larger.

Library method: PCR. Sequencing used an Illumina HiSeq 2500. To reduce PCR and sequencing biases, unique molecular identifiers were incorporated into the TCR beta cDNA libraries. Per 1 to 10 million input T cells, roughly 0.5 million cDNA molecules were obtained, such that each molecule approximated one T cell. The patient libraries were prepared and sequenced with the same protocol used for the earlier healthy control dataset. Within a given batch, samples were prepared together, multiplexed and sequenced on the same HiSeq lane. Under the source paper's analysis protocol: Raw barcoded reads were processed with MIGEC, and single-read molecular identifier groups were discarded before consensus assembly and CDR3 extraction. VDJtools was used for post-analysis of the clonotype tables, and diversity was normalized by down-sampling every dataset to the size of the smallest sample. To correct batch-related cross-sample contamination, repertoire overlap clustering matched CDR3 amino acid sequences but not nucleotide sequences. TCRdb handled the public reads itself, with Q25 trimming in fastp and clone calling in MiXCR, and kept productive beta chains. Each entry merges the rows of one CDR3 protein and shows their most common DNA and genes. TCRdb assigned the V and J calls; the authors' analysis was not used. This sample comprises 350,000 to 450,000 distinct CDR3 sequences, around 33% of them detected only once. The top ten clonotypes cover roughly 13% of the sample.

Study-wide findings and limitations: The control group was slightly older than the multiple sclerosis patient group. Strong co-clustering of samples prepared in the same batch was shown by direct clustering with F measure, prompting a batch-effect correction. Compared with controls, multiple sclerosis patients had significantly lower normalized Chao1 diversity, a finding suggesting substantial peripheral T-cell clonal expansion.

TCR beta repertoires were profiled from peripheral blood of roughly 13 young patients with multiple sclerosis to demonstrate the VDJtools post-analysis software. The multiple sclerosis patients were children and adolescents between roughly 6 and 17 years of age. The sample comprised blood. The source is a girl aged 5 to 17 with multiple sclerosis.

The sequenced DNA: TGTGCCAGCAGCTTAACGGGGGGGCGCGAAACCTACGAGCAGTACTTC. This encodes CASSLTGGRETYEQYF. The chain joins TRBV7-3 to TRBJ2-7; TRBD2 is perhaps the D gene, given 7 matching bases. Measured from the cysteine to the phenylalanine, the CDR3 is 16 residues long. The entry retains the CDR3 DNA only, 48 bases that are in frame from base 1. The germline ends are 14 bases apart after V is trimmed by 0 bases and J by 2 bases. The germline V gene encodes CDR1 SGHTA and CDR2 FQGTGA.